The clone carrying this T cell receptor beta chain was observed at least ten times. CDR1 MDHEN and CDR2 SYDVKM come from the germline V gene. Trimming cost V 6 bases and J 4 bases, with 7 bases left between them. There are 12 residues in the CDR3. The sample comes from a study of early T cells in non-severe SARS-CoV-2 infection. About the research overall: From unsorted whole blood, bulk RNA was sequenced, and the chains remained unpaired.

The TCR library protocol was used to attach unique molecular identifiers. These identifiers were attached to individual cDNA molecules. TCRdb analysed the 5' RACE reads with MiXCR anew, one entry per CDR3 protein. This table has 30,000 to 40,000 distinct CDR3 sequences, approximately 6.9% appearing once. The sequenced sample was whole blood, obtained at baseline. The clonotype comes from an adult who was a healthcare worker with PCR-confirmed SARS-CoV-2 infection or an uninfected control (not recorded which). J is TRBJ2-1 and V is TRBV28; D remains ambiguous. The chain's CDR3 is CASSPGYNEQFF. The CDR3 DNA reads as TGTGCCAGCAGCCCCGGATACAATGAGCAGTTCTTC.